This TCR beta chain was documented in a study of control samples from healthy donors and cancer patients. The germline V and J ends were trimmed by 3 bases and 4 bases, with 13 bases remaining between them. CDR1 is MGHRA, CDR2 YSYEKL, per germline. The CDR3 is 15 amino acids. Data came from immunoSEQ multiplex PCR; TCRdb stores just in-frame clones and leaves some out. The table has 120,000 or so clones, 80% to 95% seen once. This clone was seen a handful of times. The receptor was isolated from a young man in good health. V is TRBV4-1 and J is TRBJ1-3, with TRBD1 as a possible D gene (6 bases). Sequenced input: blood. In DNA form, the CDR3 reads TGCGCCAGCAGCCAGAGAACAGGGCTAGGAAACACCATATATTTT. This encodes CASSQRTGLGNTIYF.